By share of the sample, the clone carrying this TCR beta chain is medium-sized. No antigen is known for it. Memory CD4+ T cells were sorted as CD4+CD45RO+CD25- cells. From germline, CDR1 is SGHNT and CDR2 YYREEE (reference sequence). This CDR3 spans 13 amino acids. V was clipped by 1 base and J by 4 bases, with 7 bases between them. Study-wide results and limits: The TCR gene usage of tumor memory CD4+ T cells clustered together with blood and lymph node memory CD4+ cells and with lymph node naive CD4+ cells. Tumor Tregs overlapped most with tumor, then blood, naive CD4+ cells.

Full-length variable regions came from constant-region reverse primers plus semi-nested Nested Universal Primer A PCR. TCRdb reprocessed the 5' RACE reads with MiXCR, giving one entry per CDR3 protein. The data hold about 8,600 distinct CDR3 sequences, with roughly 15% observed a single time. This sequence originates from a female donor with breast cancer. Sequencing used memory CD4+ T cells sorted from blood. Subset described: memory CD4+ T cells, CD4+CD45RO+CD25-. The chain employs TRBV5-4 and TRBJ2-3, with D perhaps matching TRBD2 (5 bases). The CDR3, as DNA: TGTGCCAGCAGCTTGAAGGGAGCAGATACGCAGTATTTT. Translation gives CASSLKGADTQYF.